This T cell receptor (beta chain) is drawn from a study of cytomegalovirus exposure and HLA in healthy donors. The CDR3 is 16 residues long. V shed 6 bases, J shed 0 bases, and the junction held 8 bases outside the gene matches. Germline V lookup: CDR1 MNHNY, CDR2 SVGAGI (reference sequence). 13 Jbeta primers and 60 Vbeta primers were used for the PCR. Method: immunoSEQ multiplex PCR; TCRdb's copy keeps in-frame clones and lacks some. The table includes around 160,000 clones, around 68% detected once. This sequence joins TRBV6-6 and TRBJ1-3, with 7 bases matching TRBD1. This clonotype originated in a man between 45 and 60 years old in good health and CMV-seronegative. The sequencing sample was made of PBMCs. CDR3 region: CASSLGQEFSGNTIYF. The CDR3 bases are TGTGCCAGCAGCCTCGGACAGGAGTTCTCTGGAAACACCATATATTTT.